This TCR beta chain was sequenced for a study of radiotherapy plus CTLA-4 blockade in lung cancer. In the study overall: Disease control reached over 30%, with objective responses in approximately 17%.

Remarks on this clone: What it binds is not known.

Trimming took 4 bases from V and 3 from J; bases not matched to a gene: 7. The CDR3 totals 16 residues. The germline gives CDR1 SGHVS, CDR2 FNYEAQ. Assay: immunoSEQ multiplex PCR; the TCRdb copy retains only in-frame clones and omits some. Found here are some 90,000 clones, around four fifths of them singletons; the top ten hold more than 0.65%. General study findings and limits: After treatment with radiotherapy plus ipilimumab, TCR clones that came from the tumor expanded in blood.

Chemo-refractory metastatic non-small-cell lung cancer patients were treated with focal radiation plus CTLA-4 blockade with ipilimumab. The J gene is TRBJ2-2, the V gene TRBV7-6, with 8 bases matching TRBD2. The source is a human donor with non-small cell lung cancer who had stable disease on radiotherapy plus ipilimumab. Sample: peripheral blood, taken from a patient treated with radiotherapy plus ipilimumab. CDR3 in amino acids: CASSWGGTRDTGELFF. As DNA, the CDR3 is TGTGCCAGCAGCTGGGGCGGGACTAGGGACACCGGGGAGCTGTTTTTT.